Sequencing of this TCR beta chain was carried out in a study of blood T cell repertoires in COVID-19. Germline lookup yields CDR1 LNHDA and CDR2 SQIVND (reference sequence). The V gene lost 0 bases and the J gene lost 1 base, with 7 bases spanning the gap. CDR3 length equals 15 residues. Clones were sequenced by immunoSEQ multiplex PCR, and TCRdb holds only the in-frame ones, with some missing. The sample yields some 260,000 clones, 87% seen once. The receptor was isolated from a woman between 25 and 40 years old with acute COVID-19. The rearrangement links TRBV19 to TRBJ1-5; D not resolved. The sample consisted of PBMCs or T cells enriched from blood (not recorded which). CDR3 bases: TGTGCCAGTAGTATAGACAGGAAAAGCAATCAGCCCCAGCATTTT. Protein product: CASSIDRKSNQPQHF.